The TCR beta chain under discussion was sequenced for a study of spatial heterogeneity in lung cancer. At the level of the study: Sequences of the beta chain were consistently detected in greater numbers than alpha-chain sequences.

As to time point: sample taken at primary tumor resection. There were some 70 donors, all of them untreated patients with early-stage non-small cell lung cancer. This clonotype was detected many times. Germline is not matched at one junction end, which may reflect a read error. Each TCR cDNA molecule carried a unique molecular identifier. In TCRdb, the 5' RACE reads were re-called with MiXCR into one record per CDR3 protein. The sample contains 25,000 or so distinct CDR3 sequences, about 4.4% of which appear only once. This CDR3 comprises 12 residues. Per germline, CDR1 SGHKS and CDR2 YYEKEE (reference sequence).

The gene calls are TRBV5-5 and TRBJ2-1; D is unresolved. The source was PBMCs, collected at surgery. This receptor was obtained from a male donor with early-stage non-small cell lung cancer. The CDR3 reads CASSFLNGAQVF. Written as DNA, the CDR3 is TGTGCCAGCAGCTTCTTAAACGGCGCCCAGGTCTTC.